This entry features one T cell receptor (beta chain) sequence. Only in-frame clones appear in the TCRdb table, and some are missing; sequencing was by immunoSEQ multiplex PCR. Among about 95,000 clones listed, roughly 90% were seen once. The sample belongs to a study of control samples from healthy donors and cancer patients. The CDR3 is 16 amino acids. Germline assignment: CDR1 SEHNR and CDR2 FQNEAQ (reference sequence). V was pared by 11 bases and J by 4 bases, with 26 bases between. The TCR was taken from a woman between 25 and 40 years old in good health. J is TRBJ1-2 and V is TRBV7-9, with D unclear. Input material: blood. The CDR3 sequence: CAASEQSATKIYGYTF. The CDR3, as DNA: TGTGCCGCCAGCGAACAGTCCGCGACGAAGATCTATGGCTACACCTTC. Full variable domain (rest looked up from reference TRBV7-9 and TRBJ1-2): DTGVSQNPRHKITKRGQNVTFRCDPISEHNRLYWYRQTLGQGPEFLTYFQNEAQLEKSRLLSDRFSAERPKGSFSTLEIQRTEQGDSAMYLCAASEQSATKIYGYTFGSGTRLTVV.